This is a list of T cell receptor beta chains from one sample in a study of cytomegalovirus exposure and HLA in healthy donors. Assay: immunoSEQ multiplex PCR; the TCRdb copy retains only in-frame clones and omits some. The sample yields about 170,000 clones, about 85% seen once. The sequencing input was PBMCs. Every receptor here comes from a woman between 50 and 59 years old in good health and CMV-seropositive. Both conserved end residues are part of each CDR3. The order of the fields is V gene, D gene, clone size, J gene, CDR3 DNA, CDR3 protein. A D gene is named only where the DNA matches it firmly. Size tells how often a clone was seen (once, few, many) or the class of an expanded clone, and some rows leave it out.

TRBV27	TRBD2	NA	TRBJ2-1	TGTGCCAGCAGTTACCTAGCGGGGACCTACAATGAGCAGTTCTTC	CASSYLAGTYNEQFF
TRBV7-2	NA	few	TRBJ2-2	TGTGCCAGCAGCCTCGAACCCACCACAGTCACCGGGGAGCTGTTTTTT	CASSLEPTTVTGELFF
TRBV23-1	TRBD2	NA	TRBJ2-3	TGCGCCAGCAGCAACTGGGAGTGGGCTAGCGGGACCCTCGCCCCCACAGATACGCAGTATTTT	CASSNWEWASGTLAPTDTQYF
TRBV6-1	TRBD2	NA	TRBJ2-1	TGTGCCAGCACCGATACGGGACTAGTCGCTAATGAGCAGTTCTTC	CASTDTGLVANEQFF
TRBV29-1	TRBD1	NA	TRBJ1-2	TGCAGCGGGACTACAGGGGGGCTTAACTATGGCTACACCTTC	CSGTTGGLNYGYTF
TRBV9	TRBD2	once	TRBJ2-2	TGTGCCAGCAGCGGGAGGACTAGCGGGGGCACCGGGGAGCTGTTTTTT	CASSGRTSGGTGELFF
TRBV5-1	NA	NA	TRBJ2-1	TGCGCCAGCAACACCCGACCGGGGAATGAGCAGTTCTTC	CASNTRPGNEQFF
TRBV2	NA	NA	TRBJ1-6	TGTGCCAGCAGTTTAGGGATGTCGGGAAATTCACCCCTCCACTTT	CASSLGMSGNSPLHF
TRBV5-4	TRBD2	NA	TRBJ2-1	TGTGCCAGCAGCTCTCGCGGGGGGCTGTCCTACAATGAGCAGTTCTTC	CASSSRGGLSYNEQFF
TRBV7-9	TRBD1	NA	TRBJ1-1	TGTTCCAGCAGCACTGAAGGGACAGGGAACACTGAAGCTTTCTTT	CSSSTEGTGNTEAFF
TRBV27	TRBD1	NA	TRBJ1-2	TGTGCCAGCAGTTTAATCGTGGACAGGGAACGTTATGGCTACACCTTC	CASSLIVDRERYGYTF
TRBV7-2	TRBD2	NA	TRBJ2-2	TGTGCCAGCAGCTTAGGTAGGGCGGGAGGAAGTGTCTCCGGGGAGCTGTTTTTT	CASSLGRAGGSVSGELFF
TRBV6-5	TRBD2	NA	TRBJ2-7	TGTGCCAGCAGCTATACCGGGACTAGCTACGAGCAGTACTTC	CASSYTGTSYEQYF
TRBV4-2	NA	NA	TRBJ1-2	TGTGCCAGCAGCTCCCCCGGCTATGGCTACACCTTC	CASSSPGYGYTF
TRBV4-1	TRBD1	NA	TRBJ1-2	TGCGCCAGCAGCGAGACAGGGGCGGGGTATGGCTACACCTTC	CASSETGAGYGYTF
TRBV19	TRBD1	NA	TRBJ1-4	TGTGCCAGTAGTTCCCACCCGGGACAGGATAATGAAAAACTGTTTTTT	CASSSHPGQDNEKLFF
TRBV7-8	NA	NA	TRBJ2-2	TGTGCCAGCAGCTCCTGGACAGATTTTTCTTCGAACACCGGGGAGCTGTTTTTT	CASSSWTDFSSNTGELFF
TRBV4-3	NA	NA	TRBJ2-7	TGCGCCAGCAGCCAAGACCCCGACAGGTCCTACGAGCAGTACTTC	CASSQDPDRSYEQYF
TRBV10-2	TRBD1	NA	TRBJ2-1	TGCGCCAGCAGGGAGATCCGGGACAGGGGGCGCAATGAGCAGTTCTTC	CASREIRDRGRNEQFF
TRBV18	NA	NA	TRBJ1-5	TGTGCCAGCTCACCATCGACAGCATATAGCAATCAGCCCCAGCATTTT	CASSPSTAYSNQPQHF
TRBV7-9	NA	NA	TRBJ1-5	TGTGCCAGCAGCTTAGGGACAGTGGATCAGCCCCAGCATTTT	CASSLGTVDQPQHF
TRBV5-1	TRBD2	once	TRBJ2-7	TGCGCCAGCAGCTGGACTAGCGGGAGGGCCTACGAGCAGTACTTC	CASSWTSGRAYEQYF
TRBV7-7	NA	NA	TRBJ2-2	TGTGCTAGCAGCCCAGTGGGTCGGGGGAACACCGGGGAGCTGTTTTTT	CASSPVGRGNTGELFF
TRBV11-3	TRBD2	NA	TRBJ2-3	TGTGCCAGCGGTAATAGCGGGGGGGGGAAGGGAGATACGCAGTATTTT	CASGNSGGGKGDTQYF
TRBV10-3	TRBD1	NA	TRBJ1-2	TGTGCCATCGGACGAGGGGGCCCCATACTCTTTAACTATGGCTACACCTTC	CAIGRGGPILFNYGYTF